This T cell receptor beta chain was sequenced for a study of cytomegalovirus exposure and HLA in healthy donors. The germline gives CDR1 SGHAT, CDR2 FQNNGV. Trimming stripped 1 base from V and 3 bases from J, with 12 bases between. This CDR3 contains 15 residues. The PCR had 60 Vbeta and 13 Jbeta primers. Sequencing used immunoSEQ multiplex PCR; TCRdb keeps in-frame clones, though not all of them. The profile covers about 150,000 clones, with approximately 80% appearing a single time and nearly 2.5% taken by the ten largest. Sequencing was carried out using PBMCs. The TCR comes from a male donor in good health and CMV-seronegative. The chain uses TRBV11-2 and TRBJ2-5; D is perhaps TRBD2 (6 bases). CDR3 in amino acids: CASSLGGTDKETQYF. DNA of the CDR3: TGTGCCAGCAGCTTAGGCGGGACTGACAAAGAGACCCAGTACTTC.